The table lists the clone carrying this T cell receptor beta chain with a few counts. No antigen is known for it. Time point here: newly diagnosed, previously untreated cHL patient sample. For comparison, PBMCs from newly diagnosed, untreated classical Hodgkin lymphoma were used. This table comes from immunoSEQ multiplex PCR, and its TCRdb copy is limited to in-frame clones, with some not included. The data hold 20,000 to 25,000 clones, with 90% to 95% observed a single time. This entry comes from a study of PD-1 blockade in classical Hodgkin lymphoma. Study results and limitations: Lower baseline TCR diversity was reported for newly diagnosed patients than for healthy donors. Repertoire differences lack defined causes, possibly disease activity or prior therapy.

The CDR3 contains 11 residues. With 7 bases removed from V and 11 bases from J, the gap between germline ends came to 14 bases. Germline V CDR1 and CDR2: MDHEN, SYDVKM. The sequenced sample was peripheral blood mononuclear cells (PBMCs). This chain uses TRBV28 with TRBJ1-1; maybe TRBD1 (6 bases). This sequence was found in a human donor with classical Hodgkin lymphoma. This CDR3 reads CASTPGQGAFF. In DNA, the CDR3 is TGTGCCAGCACCCCGGGACAAGGGGCTTTCTTT.